What follows is one T cell receptor (beta chain) and its context. Per the original methods: By means of reference gene primer amplification, nucleated cell counts were estimated. Data came from immunoSEQ multiplex PCR; TCRdb stores just in-frame clones and leaves some out. That table furnishes V, J and clone size, whereas the DNA furnished D and trimming. Of 75,000 to 90,000 clones in the sample, roughly 78% were seen once. The data derive from a study of blood T cell repertoires in COVID-19. Study as a whole: Sample material is recorded as cDNA or gDNA derived from T cells, B-cell-depleted T cells, or PBMCs.

Seattle-derived patients entered the study during active infection and were followed longitudinally. The sequence was obtained from a man aged 55 to 70 with COVID-19, enrolled during active disease. The sample was peripheral blood.

The CDR3 DNA reads TGTGCTAGTGACCCTGGAGGGGGCAACTCTGGGGCCAACGTCCTGACTTTC. This sequence encodes CASDPGGGNSGANVLTF. This chain uses TRBV12-5 with TRBJ2-6; D is possibly TRBD1 (7 bases). The CDR3 sequence is 17 residues long. Per the germline V gene, CDR1 is LGHNT and CDR2 is FRNRAP. V lost 7 bases to trimming and J lost 0 bases, with 16 bases between them.